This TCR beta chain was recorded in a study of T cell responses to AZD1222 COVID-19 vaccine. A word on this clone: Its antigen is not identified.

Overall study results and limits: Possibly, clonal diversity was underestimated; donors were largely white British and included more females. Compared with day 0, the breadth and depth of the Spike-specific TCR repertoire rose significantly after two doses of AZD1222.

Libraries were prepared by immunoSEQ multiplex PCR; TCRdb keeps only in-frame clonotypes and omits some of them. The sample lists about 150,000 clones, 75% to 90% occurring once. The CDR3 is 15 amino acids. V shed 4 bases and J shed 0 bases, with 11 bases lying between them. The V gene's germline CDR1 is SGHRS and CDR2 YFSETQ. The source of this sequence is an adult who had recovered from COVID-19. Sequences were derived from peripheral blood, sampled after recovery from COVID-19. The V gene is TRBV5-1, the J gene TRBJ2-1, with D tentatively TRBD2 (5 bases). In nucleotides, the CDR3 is TGCGCCAGCAGCATTAGAGGAGGCTCCTACAATGAGCAGTTCTTC. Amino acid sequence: CASSIRGGSYNEQFF.